This TCR beta chain appears in the sequencing data of a study of CD8+ T cells in alopecia areata. General study findings and limits: On tofacitinib, scalp clonality and expanded CD8+ clones among top 100 fell significantly.

Treatment reported: oral pan-JAK inhibitor, 5-10 mg twice daily. The investigators collected lesional scalp punch biopsies and peripheral blood from alopecia areata patients. RNA extraction and reverse transcription yielded cDNA as sequencing template. The protocol was immunoSEQ multiplex PCR, while the TCRdb copy is restricted to in-frame clones and leaves out a portion. The sample comprises a few hundred thousand clones, roughly two fifths of which are singletons, and approximately 2.9% rests with the top ten. With regard to this clone: Its specificity is not known.

V lost 7 bases and J lost 3; bases outside the gene matches: 9. Germline lookup yields CDR1 SQVTM and CDR2 ANQGSEA. CDR3 length equals 14 residues. The TCR comes from a human donor with alopecia areata. This specimen was CD4+ T cells sorted from blood, taken at roughly week 36, from a patient treated with tofacitinib. The genes are TRBV29-1 and TRBJ2-3; 8 nucleotides align to TRBD2. CDR3 sequence: CSAGGSGRTDTQYF. CDR3 DNA sequence: TGCAGCGCCGGAGGGAGCGGGAGAACAGATACGCAGTATTTT.